The next 18 T cell receptor beta chains were all read from a single sample in a study of regulatory T cells in long-lasting Graves disease. CDR3 regions were amplified by Arm-PCR using iRepertoire HTBI primers to build TCR beta libraries. TCRdb re-called the multiplex PCR reads through MiXCR, storing one row per CDR3 protein. Here the sample spans about 460,000 distinct CDR3 sequences, around a fifth being singletons. Time point indicated: persistent/refractory GD, antithyroid drugs over 5 years with positive TRAb. Isolated PBMC RNA provided the starting material for the TCR library. The sample consisted of peripheral blood mononuclear cells (PBMCs), taken when the disease was refractory, from a patient treated with antithyroid drugs. These receptors were collected from a female donor with Graves disease.

In this sample, this clonotype turned up a few times. A much larger clone differs from this one at a single base, so this may be a read error. This chain connects TRBV6-1 to TRBJ2-5; perhaps TRBD2 as D (6 bases). CDR1 and CDR2 (germline): MNHNS, SASEGT. The CDR3 totals 15 residues. The CDR3 DNA reads as TGTGCCAGCAGTGCCCTACCAGGAGGGGAAGAGACCCAGCACTTC. Encoded protein: CASSALPGGEETQHF.

The sample holds one count of this clonotype. This clone may be a read error of a much larger clone one base away. In DNA, the CDR3 is TGTGCCAGCAGCTTAGGAGACCCAGGGGGCACTAATGAAAAACTGTTTTTT. This translates into CASSLGDPGGTNEKLFF. V and J are TRBV7-2 and TRBJ1-4; 8 bases line up with TRBD1. Germline trimming cut 1 base from V and 2 bases from J; bases unmatched to any gene: 6. Germline-derived CDR1 and CDR2 are SGHTA and FQGNSA. This CDR3 has 17 amino acids. Drawing the rest from reference TRBV7-2 and TRBJ1-4, the complete variable domain is GAGVSQSPSNKVTEKGKDVELRCDPISGHTALYWYRQSLGQGLEFLIYFQGNSAPDKSGLPSDRFSAERTGGSVSTLTIQRTQQEDSAVYLCASSLGDPGGTNEKLFFGSGTQLSVL.

The sample holds many counts of this clonotype. The rearrangement links TRBV28 to TRBJ2-7; 7 bases match TRBD1. Germline CDR1 and CDR2: MDHEN and SYDVKM. This CDR3 is built from 15 residues. V lost 3 bases, J lost 3 bases, and 8 bases stayed unmatched. The CDR3 DNA sequence: TGTGCCAGCAGTTTTCCCGACAGGGTGGGCTACGAGCAGTACTTC. It yields the protein CASSFPDRVGYEQYF.

The CDR3 DNA follows: TGTGCCAGCTCACCGACAGGGAATGGGGCCAACGTCCTGACTTTC. It specifies CASSPTGNGANVLTF. The J gene is TRBJ2-6, the V gene TRBV18, with 7 bases matching TRBD1. Germline lookup yields CDR1 KGHSH and CDR2 LQKENI. V was clipped by 3 bases and J by 3 bases; unmatched bases: 2. This CDR3 is built from 15 residues.

This clonotype was found a few times. The J gene is TRBJ2-5, the V gene TRBV30, with D hard to call. Germline CDR1 GTSNPN, CDR2 SVGIG (reference sequence). V was cut by 4 bases and J by 5 bases, with 14 bases left in between. The CDR3 sequence is 13 residues long. The CDR3 nucleotides are TGTGCCTGGAACCCACCTCCTCGGGAGACCCAGTACTTC. Its protein is CAWNPPPRETQYF.

This clonotype was seen only a few times. In DNA, the CDR3 is TGTGCCAACCCATCCCCAGATACGCAGTATTTT. Translated, it gives CANPSPDTQYF. The rearrangement uses TRBV7-9 and TRBJ2-3; unclear D gene. Per the germline V gene, CDR1 is SEHNR and CDR2 is FQNEAQ (reference sequence). Trimming removed 10 bases at V and 4 bases at J, with 9 bases between. The CDR3 covers 11 residues.

The V gene is TRBV2, the J gene TRBJ2-1; TRBD2 is a possible D gene (6 bases). Trimming removed 7 bases from V and 0 bases from J, with 13 bases in between. The CDR3 has 15 residues. Germline CDR1 SNHLY, CDR2 FYNNEI. The CDR3 DNA sequence: TGTGCCAGCAACCTGGGGGGAGGCTCCTACAATGAGCAGTTCTTC. Protein: CASNLGGGSYNEQFF.

This clonotype was picked up a small number of times. The V call is TRBV29-1, the J call TRBJ1-1; D ambiguous. The V gene lost 4 bases and the J gene lost 2 bases, with 17 bases spanning the gap. The germline V gene encodes CDR1 SQVTM and CDR2 ANQGSEA. The CDR3 is 15 residues long. The CDR3 DNA reads as TGCAGCGTTGGTTTCTGGTCCGGGATAAACACTGAAGCTTTCTTT. Translation: CSVGFWSGINTEAFF.

This chain connects TRBV20-1 to TRBJ1-6; D gene uncertain. Trimming stripped 3 bases from V and 6 bases from J, with 12 bases between. Germline V gene sequence: CDR1 DFQATT, CDR2 SNEGSKA (reference sequence). The CDR3 has 14 residues. CDR3: CSASEVIINSPLHF. CDR3 nucleotides: TGCAGTGCTAGCGAAGTAATCATTAATTCACCCCTCCACTTT.

This chain joins TRBV20-1 and TRBJ2-5; D may be TRBD1 (5 bases). CDR1 is DFQATT and CDR2 is SNEGSKA in the germline V gene (reference sequence). CDR3 length equals 18 residues. With 6 bases removed from V and 1 base from J, the gap between germline ends came to 27 bases. CDR3 protein: CSAPRINPGILGQETQYF. CDR3 coding DNA: TGCAGTGCCCCTAGAATAAATCCAGGGATCTTGGGCCAAGAGACCCAGTACTTC.

The chain has TRBV30 and TRBJ2-7, with D possibly being TRBD1 or TRBD2 (6 bases each). V lost 2 bases and J 7 bases, leaving 12 bases between the germline ends. The CDR3 covers 12 residues. CDR1 is GTSNPN, CDR2 SVGIG, per germline (reference sequence). The CDR3: CAWSPGEVEQYF. The CDR3 DNA reads as TGTGCCTGGAGTCCAGGGGAGGTAGAGCAGTACTTC.

V and J are TRBV6-2 or TRBV6-3 and TRBJ1-2; D is undetermined. Germline assignment: CDR1 MNHEY and CDR2 SVGEGT. The V end lost 0 bases, the J end lost 3 bases, and 8 bases lay between the germline ends. The CDR3 runs 14 residues. This CDR3 is CASSYSDSDYGYTF. The CDR3 DNA follows: TGTGCCAGCAGTTACTCGGACTCCGACTATGGCTACACCTTC.

This clonotype was observed once. The J gene is TRBJ2-3, the V gene TRBV5-6; D is possibly TRBD2 (6 bases). The CDR3 loop spans 14 amino acids. Trimming stripped 2 bases from V and 2 bases from J, with 9 bases between. Germline lookup yields CDR1 SGHDT and CDR2 YYEEEE. CDR3 residues: CASSFGTLTDTQYF. The CDR3 region has the DNA TGTGCCAGCAGCTTTGGGACTCTCACAGATACGCAGTATTTT.

This clonotype came up once. A much larger clone lies a single base off, so this may be a read error. The chain couples TRBV11-2 to TRBJ1-1, with unresolved D. Trimming removed 4 bases at V and 5 bases at J, with 14 bases between. The germline CDR1 and CDR2 sequences are SGHAT and FQNNGV. The CDR3 runs to 14 residues. CDR3 in DNA: TGTGCCAGCAGCTCTCCCATGGGGAGAACTGAAGCTTTCTTT. This encodes CASSSPMGRTEAFF. Using reference TRBV11-2 and TRBJ1-1 for the parts outside the CDR3, the full variable domain is EAGVAQSPRYKIIEKRQSVAFWCNPISGHATLYWYQQILGQGPKLLIQFQNNGVVDDSQLPKDRFSAERLKGVDSTLKIQPAKLEDSAVYLCASSSPMGRTEAFFGQGTRLTVV.

The rearrangement links TRBV29-1 to TRBJ1-2; 8 bases are a match to TRBD1. The V gene's germline CDR1 is SQVTM and CDR2 ANQGSEA. The CDR3 extends over 13 amino acids. Written as DNA, the CDR3 is TGCACCTCGACAGGGGAGAATAACTATGGCTACACCTTC. Translating it yields CTSTGENNYGYTF. Looking up the rest from reference TRBV29-1 and TRBJ1-2 gives the full variable domain: SAVISQKPSRDICQRGTSLTIQCQVDSQVTMMFWYRQQPGQSLTLIATANQGSEATYESGFVIDKFPISRPNLTFSTLTVSNMSPEDSSIYLCTSTGENNYGYTFGSGTRLTVV.

This clonotype was counted at least ten times. The genes are TRBV20-1 and TRBJ1-1, with D unclear. Trimming removed 3 bases from V and 0 bases from J, with 8 bases in between. The germline V gene encodes CDR1 DFQATT and CDR2 SNEGSKA (reference sequence). The CDR3 runs 13 residues. Written as DNA, the CDR3 is TGCAGTGCTAGTCGTGAGGTGAACACTGAAGCTTTCTTT. Protein sequence: CSASREVNTEAFF.

The J gene is TRBJ1-1, the V gene TRBV4-1, with TRBD1 as a possible D gene (5 bases). V was trimmed by 4 bases and J by 1 base, leaving 13 bases between them. The CDR3 covers 15 residues. Per the germline V gene, CDR1 is MGHRA and CDR2 is YSYEKL. This CDR3 is CASSPGTVQNTEAFF. Here the CDR3 DNA reads TGCGCCAGCAGCCCTGGGACGGTACAGAACACTGAAGCTTTCTTT.

This clonotype was counted ten times or more. The V and J genes are TRBV29-1 and TRBJ1-2; perhaps TRBD1 as D (6 bases). Trimming shortened V by 4 bases and J by 6 bases, and 9 bases separated the two germline ends. The CDR3 consists of 11 residues. Germline V lookup: CDR1 SQVTM, CDR2 ANQGSEA. The CDR3 bases are TGCAGCGTTGTAGGGACAAATGGCTACACCTTC. It encodes CSVVGTNGYTF. Together with reference TRBV29-1 and TRBJ1-2, the CDR3 gives the full variable domain: SAVISQKPSRDICQRGTSLTIQCQVDSQVTMMFWYRQQPGQSLTLIATANQGSEATYESGFVIDKFPISRPNLTFSTLTVSNMSPEDSSIYLCSVVGTNGYTFGSGTRLTVV.